One sample yielded the 9 T cell receptor beta chains listed below, sequenced in a study of OX40 agonist ivuxolimab in advanced cancers. Sequencing was performed with immunoSEQ multiplex PCR; in TCRdb, only in-frame clones are kept and a portion is missing. The data show fewer than 20,000 clones, about four fifths seen once. Sequenced material: CD4+ or CD8+ T cells sorted from blood, taken in a trial of the OX40 agonist ivuxolimab. The receptors come from an adult with an advanced solid tumor such as melanoma, head and neck, liver or kidney cancer.

The chain employs TRBV7-2 and TRBJ1-2; perhaps TRBD1 as D (5 bases). Germline-derived CDR1 and CDR2 are SGHTA and FQGNSA. This CDR3 spans 15 amino acids. V lost 5 bases, J lost 2 bases, and 15 bases lay in between. Here the CDR3 reads CASSPERTPNYGYTF. The CDR3 DNA is TGTGCCAGCAGCCCGGAAAGGACACCCAACTATGGCTACACCTTC.

This chain connects TRBV4-3 to TRBJ2-1, with 8 bases that match TRBD2. Unmatched junction bases numbered 9, after V lost 4 bases and J lost 4 bases. Per germline, CDR1 LGHNA and CDR2 YSLEER. CDR3 length equals 16 residues. CDR3 in DNA: TGCGCCAGCAGCCCGAAAGCGGGGGTACCTTACAATGAGCAGTTCTTC. It translates to CASSPKAGVPYNEQFF.

V is TRBV4-3 and J is TRBJ2-5; D gene ambiguous. The V gene's germline CDR1 is LGHNA and CDR2 YSLEER. V dropped 0 bases and J dropped 5 bases, with 10 bases sitting between them. The CDR3 extends over 14 amino acids. CDR3 amino acids: CASSQDRMVETQYF. In DNA form, the CDR3 reads TGCGCCAGCAGCCAAGATAGGATGGTGGAGACCCAGTACTTC.

The CDR3 loop reads CASSLYRTENTEAFF. The CDR3 DNA reads as TGCGCCAGCAGCTTGTACCGGACCGAGAACACTGAAGCTTTCTTT. The rearrangement uses TRBV5-1 and TRBJ1-1; D uncertain. The CDR3 extends over 15 amino acids. V was shortened by 1 base and J by 1 base, with 11 bases between the two germline ends. CDR1 and CDR2 (germline): SGHRS, YFSETQ. The whole variable domain, filled in from reference TRBV5-1 and TRBJ1-1, reads KAGVTQTPRYLIKTRGQQVTLSCSPISGHRSVSWYQQTPGQGLQFLFEYFSETQRNKGNFPGRFSGRQFSNSRSEMNVSTLELGDSALYLCASSLYRTENTEAFFGQGTRLTVV.

This clone was observed a handful of times. This chain links TRBV5-1 with TRBJ2-2; D not resolved. V lost 0 bases to trimming and J lost 2 bases, with 5 bases between them. This CDR3 is 14 amino acids long. From germline, CDR1 is SGHRS and CDR2 YFSETQ. The CDR3 DNA follows: TGCGCCAGCAGCTTGGGTCGAAACACCGGGGAGCTGTTTTTT. This sequence encodes CASSLGRNTGELFF.

CDR3 region: CSATGQGNYGYTF. CDR3 in DNA: TGCAGCGCCACGGGGCAGGGGAACTATGGCTACACCTTC. The chain is built from TRBV29-1 and TRBJ1-2; D perhaps matches TRBD1 (6 bases). V gave up 7 bases and J gave up 2 bases, with 14 bases separating them. The CDR3 sequence is 13 residues long. Germline V gene lookup returns CDR1 SQVTM and CDR2 ANQGSEA. Supplemented by reference TRBV29-1 and TRBJ1-2, the full variable domain reads SAVISQKPSRDICQRGTSLTIQCQVDSQVTMMFWYRQQPGQSLTLIATANQGSEATYESGFVIDKFPISRPNLTFSTLTVSNMSPEDSSIYLCSATGQGNYGYTFGSGTRLTVV.

By its share, this clone is medium-sized. V gene TRBV19 combines with J gene TRBJ1-2; D possibly corresponds to TRBD1 (6 bases). Germline V gene sequence: CDR1 LNHDA, CDR2 SQIVND (reference sequence). V was trimmed by 4 bases and J by 0 bases, leaving 9 bases between them. The CDR3 has 14 amino acids. The DNA for the CDR3 is TGTGCCAGTAGTACCAGGGGCGCTAACTATGGCTACACCTTC. Its translation: CASSTRGANYGYTF.

This chain uses TRBV14 with TRBJ1-1; no reliable D call. V lost 0 bases and J 11 bases, leaving 19 bases between the germline ends. This CDR3 comprises 15 residues. Germline V gene lookup returns CDR1 SGHDN and CDR2 FVKESK. The CDR3 nucleotides are TGTGCCAGCAGCCAAGATAGGGCTAGAGAGGTACAGGCTTTCTTT. Its translation is CASSQDRAREVQAFF.

Concerning this clone: Other DNA sequences from this sample encode an identical CDR3 as well. The gene calls are TRBV6-6 and TRBJ2-7; TRBD1 matches 12 bases. The CDR3 is made up of 14 amino acids. The germline V gene encodes CDR1 MNHNY and CDR2 SVGAGI (reference sequence). CDR3 sequence (DNA): TGTGCCAGCATCAAAGAGCCGGGACAGGGGGCCCCGAGCGTC. Its protein product is CASIKEPGQGAPSV.